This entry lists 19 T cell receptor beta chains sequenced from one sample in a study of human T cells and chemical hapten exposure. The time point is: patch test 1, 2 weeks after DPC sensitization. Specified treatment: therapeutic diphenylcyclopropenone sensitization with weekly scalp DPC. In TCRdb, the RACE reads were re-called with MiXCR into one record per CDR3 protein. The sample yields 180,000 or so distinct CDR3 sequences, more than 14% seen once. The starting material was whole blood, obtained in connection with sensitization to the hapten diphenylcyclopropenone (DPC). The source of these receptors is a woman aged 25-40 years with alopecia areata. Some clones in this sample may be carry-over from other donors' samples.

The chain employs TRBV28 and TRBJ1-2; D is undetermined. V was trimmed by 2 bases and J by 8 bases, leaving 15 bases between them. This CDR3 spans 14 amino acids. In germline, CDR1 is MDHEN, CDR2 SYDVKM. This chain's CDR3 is CASSLEGPEDGYTF. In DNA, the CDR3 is TGTGCCAGCAGTTTAGAGGGCCCTGAGGACGGCTACACCTTC.

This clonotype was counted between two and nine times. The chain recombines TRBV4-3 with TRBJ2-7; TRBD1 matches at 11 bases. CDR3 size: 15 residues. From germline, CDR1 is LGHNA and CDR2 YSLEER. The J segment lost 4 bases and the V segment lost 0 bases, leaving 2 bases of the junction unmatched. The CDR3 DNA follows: TGCGCCAGCAGCCAAGAAGGACAGGGGGCATACGAGCAGTACTTC. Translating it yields CASSQEGQGAYEQYF.

CDR3 coding DNA: TGTGCCAGCAGTCGGACGTTCTCTGAAGCTTTCTTT. This translates into CASSRTFSEAFF. The chain links TRBV28 to TRBJ1-1; D remains ambiguous. CDR3 length: 12 residues. The V gene's germline CDR1 is MDHEN and CDR2 SYDVKM. Trimming pared 5 bases from V and 6 bases from J, leaving 10 bases between.

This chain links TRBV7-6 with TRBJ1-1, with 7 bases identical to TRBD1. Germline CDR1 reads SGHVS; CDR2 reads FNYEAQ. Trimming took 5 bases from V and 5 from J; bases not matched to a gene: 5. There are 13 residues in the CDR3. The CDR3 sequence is CASSRQGYTEAFF. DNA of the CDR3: TGTGCCAGCAGCCGACAGGGTTATACTGAAGCTTTCTTT.

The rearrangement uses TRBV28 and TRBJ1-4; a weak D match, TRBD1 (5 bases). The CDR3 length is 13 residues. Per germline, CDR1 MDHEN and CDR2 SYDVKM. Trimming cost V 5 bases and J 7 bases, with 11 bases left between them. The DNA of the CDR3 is TGTGCCAGCAGTCAGGCAGGGAGTGAAAAACTGTTTTTT. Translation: CASSQAGSEKLFF.

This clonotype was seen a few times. CDR3 in amino acids: CATSRGREDYGYTF. In DNA, the CDR3 is TGTGCCACCAGCAGAGGGAGGGAGGACTATGGCTACACCTTC. The genes are TRBV15 and TRBJ1-2; D not certain. CDR1 LNHNV and CDR2 YYDKDF come from the germline V gene (reference sequence). Between the trimmed V and J ends, which lost 1 base and 3 bases, there was a span of 9 bases. The CDR3 consists of 14 residues. The full variable domain, with the rest looked up from reference TRBV15 and TRBJ1-2, is DAMVIQNPRYQVTQFGKPVTLSCSQTLNHNVMYWYQQKSSQAPKLLFHYYDKDFNNEADTPDNFQSRRPNTSFCFLDIRSPGLGDTAMYLCATSRGREDYGYTFGSGTRLTVV.

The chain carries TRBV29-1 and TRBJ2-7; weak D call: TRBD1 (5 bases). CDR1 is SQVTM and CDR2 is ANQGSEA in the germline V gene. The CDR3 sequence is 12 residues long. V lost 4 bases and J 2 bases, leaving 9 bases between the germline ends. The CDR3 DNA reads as TGCAGCGTTGTTCAGGGCCCCTACGAGCAGTACTTC. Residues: CSVVQGPYEQYF.

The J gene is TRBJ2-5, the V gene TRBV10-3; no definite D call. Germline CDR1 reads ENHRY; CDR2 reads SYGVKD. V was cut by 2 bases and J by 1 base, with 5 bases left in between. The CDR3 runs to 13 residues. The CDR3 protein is CAISEGFQETQYF. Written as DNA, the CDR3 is TGTGCCATCAGTGAGGGATTCCAAGAGACCCAGTACTTC.

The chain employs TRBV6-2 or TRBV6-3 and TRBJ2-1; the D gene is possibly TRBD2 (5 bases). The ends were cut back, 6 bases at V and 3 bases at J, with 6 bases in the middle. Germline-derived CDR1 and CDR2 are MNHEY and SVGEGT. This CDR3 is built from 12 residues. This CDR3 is CASRRDYNEQFF. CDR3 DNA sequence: TGTGCCAGCAGGAGGGACTACAATGAGCAGTTCTTC.

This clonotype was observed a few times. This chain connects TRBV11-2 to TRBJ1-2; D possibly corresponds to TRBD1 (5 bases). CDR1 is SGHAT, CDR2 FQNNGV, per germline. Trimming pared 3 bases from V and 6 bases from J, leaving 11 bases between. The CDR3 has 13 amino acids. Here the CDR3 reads CASSFGGVDGYTF. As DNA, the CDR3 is TGTGCCAGCAGCTTTGGGGGAGTGGATGGCTACACCTTC.

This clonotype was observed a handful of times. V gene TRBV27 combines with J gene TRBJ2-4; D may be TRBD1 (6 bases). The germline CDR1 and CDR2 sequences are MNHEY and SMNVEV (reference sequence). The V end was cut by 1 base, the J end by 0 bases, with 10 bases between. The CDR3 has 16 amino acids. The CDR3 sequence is CASSLYRDVAKNIQYF. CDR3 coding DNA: TGTGCCAGCAGTTTATACAGGGATGTAGCCAAAAACATTCAGTACTTC.

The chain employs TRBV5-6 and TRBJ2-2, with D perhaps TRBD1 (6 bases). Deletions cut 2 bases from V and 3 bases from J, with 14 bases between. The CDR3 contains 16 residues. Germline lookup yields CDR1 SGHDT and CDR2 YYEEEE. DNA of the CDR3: TGTGCCAGCAGCTTCCAGGGGCGTTCGGACACCGGGGAGCTGTTTTTT. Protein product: CASSFQGRSDTGELFF.

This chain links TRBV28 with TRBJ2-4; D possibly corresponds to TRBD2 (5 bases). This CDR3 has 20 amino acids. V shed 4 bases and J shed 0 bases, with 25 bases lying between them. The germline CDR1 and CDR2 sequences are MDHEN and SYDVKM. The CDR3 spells CASSSRLPPSGWLAKNIQYF. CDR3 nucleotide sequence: TGTGCCAGCAGTTCCCGACTACCACCGTCGGGCTGGTTAGCCAAAAACATTCAGTACTTC.

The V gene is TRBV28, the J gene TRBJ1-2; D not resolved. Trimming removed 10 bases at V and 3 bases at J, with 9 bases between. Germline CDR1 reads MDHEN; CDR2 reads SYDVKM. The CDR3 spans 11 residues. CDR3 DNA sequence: TGTGCCACCACTGGGGACTATGGCTACACCTTC. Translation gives CATTGDYGYTF.

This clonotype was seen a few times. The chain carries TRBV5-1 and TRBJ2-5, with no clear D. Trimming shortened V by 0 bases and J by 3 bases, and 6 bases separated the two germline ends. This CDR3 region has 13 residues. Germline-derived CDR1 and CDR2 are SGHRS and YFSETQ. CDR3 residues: CASSLDNEETQYF. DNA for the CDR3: TGCGCCAGCAGCTTGGATAATGAAGAGACCCAGTACTTC.

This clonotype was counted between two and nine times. CDR3 coding DNA: TGTGCCAGCAGCACAGGGGGCCGGGATGAAAAACTGTTTTTT. It translates to CASSTGGRDEKLFF. V usage is TRBV6-6 and J usage is TRBJ1-4; TRBD1 aligns across 9 bases. CDR1 MNHNY and CDR2 SVGAGI come from the germline V gene (reference sequence). Unmatched junction bases numbered 5, after V lost 6 bases and J lost 6 bases. CDR3 length equals 14 residues.

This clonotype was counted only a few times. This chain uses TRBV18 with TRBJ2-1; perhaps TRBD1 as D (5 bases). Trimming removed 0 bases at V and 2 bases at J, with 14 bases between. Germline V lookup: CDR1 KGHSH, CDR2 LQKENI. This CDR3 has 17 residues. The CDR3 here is CASSPPLRVLTYNEQFF. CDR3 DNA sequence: TGTGCCAGCTCACCACCCCTCAGGGTTTTGACCTACAATGAGCAGTTCTTC. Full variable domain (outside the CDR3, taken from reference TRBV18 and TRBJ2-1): NAGVMQNPRHLVRRRGQEARLRCSPMKGHSHVYWYRQLPEEGLKFMVYLQKENIIDESGMPKERFSAEFPKEGPSILRIQQVVRGDSAAYFCASSPPLRVLTYNEQFFGPGTRLTVL.

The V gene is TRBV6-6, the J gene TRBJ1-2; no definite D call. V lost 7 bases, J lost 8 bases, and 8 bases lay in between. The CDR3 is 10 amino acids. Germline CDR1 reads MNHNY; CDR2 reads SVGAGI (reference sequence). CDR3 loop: CASNGGGYTF. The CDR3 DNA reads TGTGCCAGCAACGGCGGCGGCTACACCTTC.

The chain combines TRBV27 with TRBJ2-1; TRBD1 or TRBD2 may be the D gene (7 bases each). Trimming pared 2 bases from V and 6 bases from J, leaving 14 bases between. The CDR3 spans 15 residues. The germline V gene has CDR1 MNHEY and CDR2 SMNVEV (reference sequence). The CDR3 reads CASSLRQGGFNEQFF. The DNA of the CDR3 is TGTGCCAGCAGTTTACGTCAGGGGGGGTTCAATGAGCAGTTCTTC.